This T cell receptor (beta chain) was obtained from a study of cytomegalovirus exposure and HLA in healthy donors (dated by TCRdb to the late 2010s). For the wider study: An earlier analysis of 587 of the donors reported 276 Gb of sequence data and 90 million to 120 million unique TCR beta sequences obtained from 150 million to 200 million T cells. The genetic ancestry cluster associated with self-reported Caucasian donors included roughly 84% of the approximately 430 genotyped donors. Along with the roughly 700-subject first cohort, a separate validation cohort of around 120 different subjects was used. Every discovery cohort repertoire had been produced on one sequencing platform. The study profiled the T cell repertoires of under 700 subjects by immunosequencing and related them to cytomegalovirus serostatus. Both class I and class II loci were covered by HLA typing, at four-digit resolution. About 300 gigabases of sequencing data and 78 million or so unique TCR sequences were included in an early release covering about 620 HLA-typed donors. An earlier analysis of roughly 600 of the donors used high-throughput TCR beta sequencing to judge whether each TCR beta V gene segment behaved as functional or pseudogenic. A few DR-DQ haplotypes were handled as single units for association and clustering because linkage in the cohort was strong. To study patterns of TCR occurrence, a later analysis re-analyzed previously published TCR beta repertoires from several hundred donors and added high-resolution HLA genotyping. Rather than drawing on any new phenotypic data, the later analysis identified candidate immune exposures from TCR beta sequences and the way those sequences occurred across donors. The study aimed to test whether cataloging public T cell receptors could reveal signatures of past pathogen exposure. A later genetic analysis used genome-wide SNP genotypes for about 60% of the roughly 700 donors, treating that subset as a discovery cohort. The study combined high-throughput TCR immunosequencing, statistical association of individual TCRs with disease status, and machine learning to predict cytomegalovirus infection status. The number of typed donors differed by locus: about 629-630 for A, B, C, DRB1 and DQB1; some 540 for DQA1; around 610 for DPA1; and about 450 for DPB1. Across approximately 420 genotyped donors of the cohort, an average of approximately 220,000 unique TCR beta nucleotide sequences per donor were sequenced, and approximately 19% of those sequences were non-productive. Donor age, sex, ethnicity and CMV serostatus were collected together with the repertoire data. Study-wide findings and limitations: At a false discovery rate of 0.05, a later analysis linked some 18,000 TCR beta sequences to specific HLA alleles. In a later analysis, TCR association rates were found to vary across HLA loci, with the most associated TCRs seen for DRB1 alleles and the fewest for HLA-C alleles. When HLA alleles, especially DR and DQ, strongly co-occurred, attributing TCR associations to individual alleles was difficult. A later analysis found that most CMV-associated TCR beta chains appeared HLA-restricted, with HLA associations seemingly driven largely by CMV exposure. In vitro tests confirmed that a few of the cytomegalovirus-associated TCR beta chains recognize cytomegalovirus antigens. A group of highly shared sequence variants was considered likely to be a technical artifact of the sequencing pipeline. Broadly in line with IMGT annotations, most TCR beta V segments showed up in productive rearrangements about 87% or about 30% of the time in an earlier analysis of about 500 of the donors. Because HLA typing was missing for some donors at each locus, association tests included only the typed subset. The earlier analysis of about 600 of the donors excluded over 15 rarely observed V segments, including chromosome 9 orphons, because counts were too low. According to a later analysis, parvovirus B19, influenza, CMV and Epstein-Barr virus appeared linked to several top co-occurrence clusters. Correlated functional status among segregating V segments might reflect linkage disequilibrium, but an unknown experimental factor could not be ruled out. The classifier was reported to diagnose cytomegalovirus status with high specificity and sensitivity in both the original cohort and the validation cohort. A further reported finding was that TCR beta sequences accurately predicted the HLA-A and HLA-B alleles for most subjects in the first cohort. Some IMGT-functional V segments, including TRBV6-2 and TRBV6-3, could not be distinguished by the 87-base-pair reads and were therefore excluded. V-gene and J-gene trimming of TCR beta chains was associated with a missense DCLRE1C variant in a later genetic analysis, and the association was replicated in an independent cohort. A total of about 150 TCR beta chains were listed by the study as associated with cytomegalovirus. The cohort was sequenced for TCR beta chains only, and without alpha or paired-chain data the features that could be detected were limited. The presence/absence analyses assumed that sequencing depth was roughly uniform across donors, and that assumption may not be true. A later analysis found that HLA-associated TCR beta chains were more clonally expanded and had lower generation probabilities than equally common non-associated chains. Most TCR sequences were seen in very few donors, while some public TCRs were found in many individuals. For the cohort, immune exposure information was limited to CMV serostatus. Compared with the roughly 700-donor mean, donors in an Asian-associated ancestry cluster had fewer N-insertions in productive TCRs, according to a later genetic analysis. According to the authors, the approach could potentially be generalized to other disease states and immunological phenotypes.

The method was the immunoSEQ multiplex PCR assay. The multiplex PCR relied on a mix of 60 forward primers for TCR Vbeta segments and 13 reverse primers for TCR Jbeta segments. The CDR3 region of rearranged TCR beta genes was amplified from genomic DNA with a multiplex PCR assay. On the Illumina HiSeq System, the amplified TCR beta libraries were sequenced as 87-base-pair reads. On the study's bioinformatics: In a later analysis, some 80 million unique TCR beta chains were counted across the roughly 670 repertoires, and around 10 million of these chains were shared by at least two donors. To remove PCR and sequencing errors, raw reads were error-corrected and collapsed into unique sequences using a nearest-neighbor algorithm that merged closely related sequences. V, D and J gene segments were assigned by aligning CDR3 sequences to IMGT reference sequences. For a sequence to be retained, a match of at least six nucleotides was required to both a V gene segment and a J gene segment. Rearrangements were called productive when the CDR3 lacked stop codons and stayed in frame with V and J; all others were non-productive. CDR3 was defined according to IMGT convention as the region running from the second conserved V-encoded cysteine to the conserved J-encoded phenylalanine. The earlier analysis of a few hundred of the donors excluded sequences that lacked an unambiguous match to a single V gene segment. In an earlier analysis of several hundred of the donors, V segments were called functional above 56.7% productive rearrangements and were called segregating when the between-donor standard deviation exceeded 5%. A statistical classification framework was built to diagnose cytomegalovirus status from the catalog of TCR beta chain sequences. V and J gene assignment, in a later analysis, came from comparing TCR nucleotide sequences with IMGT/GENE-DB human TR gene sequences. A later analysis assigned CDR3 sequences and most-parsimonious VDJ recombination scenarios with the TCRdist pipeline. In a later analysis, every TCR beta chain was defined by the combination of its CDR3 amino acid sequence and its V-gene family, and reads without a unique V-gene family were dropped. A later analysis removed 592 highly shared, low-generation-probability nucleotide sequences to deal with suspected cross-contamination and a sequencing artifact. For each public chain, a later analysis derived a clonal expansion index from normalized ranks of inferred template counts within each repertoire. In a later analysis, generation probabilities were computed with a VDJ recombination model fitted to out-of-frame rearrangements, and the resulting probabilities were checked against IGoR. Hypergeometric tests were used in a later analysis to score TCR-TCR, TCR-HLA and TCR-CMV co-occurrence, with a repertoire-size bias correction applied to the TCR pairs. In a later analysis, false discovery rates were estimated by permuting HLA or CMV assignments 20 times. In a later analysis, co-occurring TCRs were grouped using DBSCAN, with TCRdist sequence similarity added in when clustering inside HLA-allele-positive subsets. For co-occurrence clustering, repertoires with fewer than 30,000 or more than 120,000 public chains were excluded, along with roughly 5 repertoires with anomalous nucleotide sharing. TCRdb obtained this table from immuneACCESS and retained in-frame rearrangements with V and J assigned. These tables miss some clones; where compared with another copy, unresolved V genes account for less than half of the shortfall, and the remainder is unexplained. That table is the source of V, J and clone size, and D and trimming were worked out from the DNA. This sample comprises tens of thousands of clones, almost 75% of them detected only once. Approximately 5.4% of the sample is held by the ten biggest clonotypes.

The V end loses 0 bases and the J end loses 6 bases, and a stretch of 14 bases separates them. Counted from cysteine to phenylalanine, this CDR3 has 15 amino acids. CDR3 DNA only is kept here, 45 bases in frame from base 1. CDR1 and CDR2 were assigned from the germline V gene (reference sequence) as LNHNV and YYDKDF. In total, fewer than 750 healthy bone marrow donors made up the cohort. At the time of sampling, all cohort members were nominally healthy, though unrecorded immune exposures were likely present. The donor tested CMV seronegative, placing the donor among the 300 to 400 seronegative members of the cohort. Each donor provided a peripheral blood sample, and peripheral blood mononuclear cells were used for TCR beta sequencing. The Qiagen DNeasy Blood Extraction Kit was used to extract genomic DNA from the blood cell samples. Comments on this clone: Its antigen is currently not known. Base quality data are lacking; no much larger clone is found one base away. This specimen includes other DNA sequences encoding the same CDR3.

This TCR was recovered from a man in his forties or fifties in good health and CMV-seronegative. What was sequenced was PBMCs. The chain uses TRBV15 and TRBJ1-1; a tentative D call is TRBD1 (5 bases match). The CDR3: CATSRDWGGFPEAFF. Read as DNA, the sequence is TGTGCCACCAGCAGAGATTGGGGCGGATTCCCTGAAGCTTTCTTT. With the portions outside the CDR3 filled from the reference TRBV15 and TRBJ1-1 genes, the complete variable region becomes DAMVIQNPRYQVTQFGKPVTLSCSQTLNHNVMYWYQQKSSQAPKLLFHYYDKDFNNEADTPDNFQSRRPNTSFCFLDIRSPGLGDTAMYLCATSRDWGGFPEAFFGQGTRLTVV.